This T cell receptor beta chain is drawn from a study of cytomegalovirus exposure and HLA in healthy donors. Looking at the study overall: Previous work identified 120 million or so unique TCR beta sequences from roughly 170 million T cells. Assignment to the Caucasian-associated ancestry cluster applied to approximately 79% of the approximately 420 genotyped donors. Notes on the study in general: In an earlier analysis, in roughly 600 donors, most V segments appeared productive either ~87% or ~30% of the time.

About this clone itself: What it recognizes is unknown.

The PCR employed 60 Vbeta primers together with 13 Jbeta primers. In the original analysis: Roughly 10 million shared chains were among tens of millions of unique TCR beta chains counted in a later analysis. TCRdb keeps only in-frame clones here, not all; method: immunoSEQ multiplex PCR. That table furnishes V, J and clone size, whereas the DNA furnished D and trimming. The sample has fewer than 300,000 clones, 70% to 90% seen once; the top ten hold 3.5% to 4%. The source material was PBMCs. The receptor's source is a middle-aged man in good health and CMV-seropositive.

Here the CDR3 DNA reads TGTGCCAGCAGCGCCGCTAGCGGGAACACAGATACGCAGTATTTT. Encoded protein: CASSAASGNTDTQYF. The chain links TRBV9 to TRBJ2-3, with 9 bases identical to TRBD2. J was trimmed by 2 bases and V by 3 bases; bases with no gene match: 4. The CDR3 runs 15 residues. Germline CDR1 SGDLS, CDR2 YYNGEE. The variable domain in full, with the rest retrieved from reference TRBV9 and TRBJ2-3, is DSGVTQTPKHLITATGQRVTLRCSPRSGDLSVYWYQQSLDQGLQFLIQYYNGEERAKGNILERFSAQQFPDLHSELNLSSLELGDSALYFCASSAASGNTDTQYFGPGTRLTVL.